This paragraph reports one T cell receptor (beta chain). Antigen specificity is unknown. Germline V CDR1 and CDR2: LNHDA, SQIVND (reference sequence). This CDR3 has 15 residues. With 7 bases removed from V and 0 bases from J, the gap between germline ends came to 13 bases. Time point in this sample: proximal margin of the surgical specimen (macroscopically non-inflamed). TCRdb's copy holds only in-frame clones and misses some; the assay was immunoSEQ multiplex PCR. The top ten hold roughly a tenth of the sample, which has 2,000 or so clones, approximately 85% seen once. The source of the sample is a study of T cell repertoires in ileal Crohn's disease. Study-level background: Patients had a median 7.9-year disease duration, and around 35% were active smokers. Whole-study results and caveats: Active smokers at surgery had more clonal expansions than non-smokers. Compared with CD4 T cells, sorted CD8 cells carried more expanded clones.

Source material: ileal tissue. The chain is built from TRBV19 and TRBJ1-5; unclear D gene. The TCR was taken from an adult with Crohn's disease. Here the CDR3 reads CASTLFGYSNQPQHF. The CDR3 DNA reads as TGTGCCAGTACCCTATTCGGATATAGCAATCAGCCCCAGCATTTT.